The 21 T cell receptor beta chains below come from one sample, sequenced in a study of long-term antiretroviral therapy in people with HIV. Survey-level immunoSEQ v3.0 assays were run. Assay: immunoSEQ multiplex PCR; the TCRdb copy retains only in-frame clones and omits some. This sample has 28,000 or so clones, with over 75% found just once. Sequencing was performed on unsorted PBMCs, taken 1.5 years before starting antiretroviral therapy. These receptors were taken from a man aged 18 to 30 with HIV.

This chain links TRBV7-3 with TRBJ2-7, with 7 positions matching TRBD1. Germline loops: CDR1 SGHTA, CDR2 FQGTGA. V was clipped by 6 bases and J by 3 bases; unmatched bases: 5. This CDR3 has 13 residues. DNA of the CDR3: TGTGCCAGCAGGTTGGGACAGAACTACGAGCAGTACTTC. Amino acid sequence: CASRLGQNYEQYF.

This CDR3 reads CASSYWDGAGEQYF. The CDR3 nucleotides are TGTGCCAGCAGTTACTGGGACGGAGCGGGCGAGCAGTACTTC. The gene calls are TRBV6-5 and TRBJ2-7, with a possible D match to TRBD2 (6 bases). The germline V and J ends were trimmed by 1 base and 6 bases, with 13 bases remaining between them. The CDR3 is 14 residues long. Per the germline V gene, CDR1 is MNHEY and CDR2 is SVGAGI.

V gene TRBV7-6 combines with J gene TRBJ2-2; D unresolved. V was trimmed by 4 bases and J by 0 bases, leaving 0 bases between them. In germline, CDR1 is SGHVS, CDR2 FNYEAQ. The CDR3 consists of 12 residues. Here the CDR3 reads CASSSNTGELFF. As DNA, the CDR3 is TGTGCCAGCAGCTCGAACACCGGGGAGCTGTTTTTT. The variable domain in full, completed from reference TRBV7-6 and TRBJ2-2, reads GAGVSQSPRYKVTKRGQDVALRCDPISGHVSLYWYRQALGQGPEFLTYFNYEAQQDKSGLPNDRFSAERPEGSISTLTIQRTEQRDSAMYRCASSSNTGELFFGEGSRLTVL.

Of note for this clone: At one boundary the junction diverges from the germline segment, which might be a read error. This chain joins TRBV7-7 and TRBJ2-3, with a weak D call TRBD1 (5 bases). Germline V gene sequence: CDR1 SSHAT, CDR2 FNYEAQ (reference sequence). The CDR3 runs to 17 residues. The CDR3 coding sequence is TGTGCTAGCAGCCCGGGCGTTAGGGGTTATCAATCAGATACGCAGTATTTT. Its translation is CASSPGVRGYQSDTQYF.

This sequence joins TRBV7-6 and TRBJ2-7; D call uncertain. CDR3 length: 13 amino acids. The V end was cut by 3 bases, the J end by 4 bases, with 10 bases between. Per the germline V gene, CDR1 is SGHVS and CDR2 is FNYEAQ. DNA of the CDR3: TGTGCCAGCAGCTTGGGCTGGAATTACGAGCAGTACTTC. Residues: CASSLGWNYEQYF.

The chain combines TRBV4-1 with TRBJ2-1, with 9 bases identical to TRBD1. Germline V gene data show CDR1 as MGHRA and CDR2 as YSYEKL. The length of the CDR3 is 19 residues. V shed 1 base, J shed 9 bases, and the junction held 19 bases outside the gene matches. The CDR3 nucleotides are TGCGCCAGCAGCCAAGGATCGATGGTCCGGGACAGGGATTATATTGAGCAGTTCTTC. It is translated as CASSQGSMVRDRDYIEQFF.

The genes are TRBV19 and TRBJ2-5; no clear D. Germline V gene sequence: CDR1 LNHDA, CDR2 SQIVND (reference sequence). The CDR3 sequence is 14 residues long. The V end was cut by 3 bases, the J end by 1 base, with 9 bases between. CDR3 amino acids: CASSILSSQETQYF. The CDR3 region has the DNA TGTGCCAGTAGTATTTTGTCTAGCCAAGAGACCCAGTACTTC.

This clone has a single count. J is TRBJ2-1 and V is TRBV4-1, with 12 bases matching TRBD2. J was trimmed by 9 bases and V by 7 bases; bases with no gene match: 10. The CDR3 is made up of 15 amino acids. Germline values: CDR1 MGHRA, CDR2 YSYEKL. In DNA, the CDR3 is TGCGCCAGCAACACAAAGGCTAGCGGGGGGGCTGAGCAGTTCTTC. Its protein is CASNTKASGGAEQFF.

The V gene is TRBV2, the J gene TRBJ2-7, with 8 bases aligning to TRBD2. This CDR3 has 14 amino acids. Germline V gene lookup returns CDR1 SNHLY and CDR2 FYNNEI. V trimming: 6 bases; J trimming: 5 bases; junction bases outside the gene matches: 9. The CDR3, as DNA: TGTGCCAGCAGGGGGCGACTAGCGAGCAACGAGCAGTACTTC. It is translated as CASRGRLASNEQYF.

A word on this clone: A read error may account for a junction end that differs from germline. The rearrangement joins TRBV7-7 to TRBJ2-5; possible D gene TRBD1, 5 bases. Germline values: CDR1 SSHAT, CDR2 FNYEAQ (reference sequence). This CDR3 region has 13 residues. The CDR3 sequence: CASSLDREETQYF. The CDR3 nucleotides are TGTGCTAGCAGCTTAGACAGAGAAGAGACCCAGTACTTC. Looking up the rest from reference TRBV7-7 and TRBJ2-5 gives the full variable domain: GAGVSQSPRYKVTKRGQDVTLRCDPISSHATLYWYQQALGQGPEFLTYFNYEAQPDKSGLPSDRFSAERPEGSISTLTIQRTEQRDSAMYRCASSLDREETQYFGPGTRLLVL.

This clone was seen a single time. The gene calls are TRBV9 and TRBJ2-2; D may be TRBD1 (5 bases). This CDR3 region has 16 residues. CDR1 SGDLS and CDR2 YYNGEE come from the germline V gene. V gave up 0 bases and J gave up 4 bases, with 13 bases separating them. CDR3 coding DNA: TGTGCCAGCAGCGTAGAAATGACAGATCCCACCGGGGAGCTGTTTTTT. Amino acids: CASSVEMTDPTGELFF.

This clone showed up just once. The chain has TRBV16 and TRBJ1-2; tentative D call: TRBD1 (5 bases). The CDR3 is made up of 15 amino acids. V lost 0 bases and J lost 5, with 13 bases in between. Looked up from germline, CDR1 is KGHSY and CDR2 is FQNENV. The CDR3 loop is CASSQSGERLYGYTF. CDR3 DNA sequence: TGTGCCAGCAGCCAATCGGGGGAGCGGTTGTATGGCTACACCTTC. Supplemented by reference TRBV16 and TRBJ1-2, the full variable domain reads GEEVAQTPKHLVRGEGQKAKLYCAPIKGHSYVFWYQQVLKNEFKFLISFQNENVFDETGMPKERFSAKCLPNSPCSLEIQATKLEDSAVYFCASSQSGERLYGYTFGSGTRLTVV.

The rearrangement joins TRBV7-2 to TRBJ2-7; 9 bases line up with TRBD2. The germline gives CDR1 SGHTA, CDR2 FQGNSA. V trimming: 2 bases; J trimming: 5 bases; junction bases outside the gene matches: 10. This CDR3 spans 16 amino acids. Here the CDR3 reads CASSLSGGNSFHEQYF. The CDR3 DNA follows: TGTGCCAGCAGCTTAAGCGGGGGGAACTCCTTTCACGAGCAGTACTTC.

The chain uses TRBV19 and TRBJ1-2; D is possibly TRBD1 (6 bases). This CDR3 contains 14 residues. The germline V and J ends were trimmed by 7 bases and 6 bases, with 18 bases remaining between them. The germline V gene has CDR1 LNHDA and CDR2 SQIVND (reference sequence). CDR3 in amino acids: CASIGTRDMDGYTF. The CDR3 coding sequence is TGTGCCAGTATTGGGACCCGGGACATGGATGGCTACACCTTC.

This clone occurred a few times. This CDR3 is also generated by other DNA sequences in the sample. The chain recombines TRBV12-5 with TRBJ2-7; D is ambiguous. The CDR3 runs 11 residues. V was cut by 4 bases and J by 3 bases, with 4 bases left in between. Looked up from germline, CDR1 is LGHNT and CDR2 is FRNRAP. The CDR3 loop reads CASGSGYEQYF. CDR3 bases: TGTGCTAGTGGTTCTGGCTACGAGCAGTACTTC.

This clone occurred a few times. The chain recombines TRBV7-9 with TRBJ2-2; D not resolved. This CDR3 has 14 residues. V was pared by 0 bases and J by 5 bases, with 7 bases between. Per the germline V gene, CDR1 is SEHNR and CDR2 is FQNEAQ (reference sequence). CDR3 in amino acids: CASSLATRTGELFF. For the CDR3, the DNA is TGTGCCAGCAGCTTAGCAACGCGGACCGGGGAGCTGTTTTTT.

The gene calls are TRBV28 and TRBJ1-2, with TRBD1 identical over 9 bases. After removal of 1 base from V and 6 bases from J, the junction contained 6 bases not matched to a gene. The CDR3 sequence is 15 residues long. CDR1 and CDR2 (germline): MDHEN, SYDVKM. Here the CDR3 reads CASSLFDRGRHGYTF. The CDR3 DNA sequence: TGTGCCAGCAGTTTATTCGACAGGGGGAGGCATGGCTACACCTTC.

This clone was detected only once. V gene TRBV28 combines with J gene TRBJ2-7; possibly TRBD2 for D (6 bases). Per the germline V gene, CDR1 is MDHEN and CDR2 is SYDVKM. V was clipped by 3 bases and J by 0 bases, with 12 bases between them. The CDR3 extends over 15 amino acids. CDR3: CASSFVAAGSYEQYF. CDR3 sequence (DNA): TGTGCCAGCAGTTTCGTCGCAGCGGGCTCCTACGAGCAGTACTTC.

The J gene is TRBJ2-7, the V gene TRBV28; D gene ambiguous. The CDR3 loop spans 12 amino acids. V lost 8 bases, J lost 4 bases, and 12 bases lay in between. Germline-derived CDR1 and CDR2 are MDHEN and SYDVKM. The CDR3 sequence is CASSNRRYEQYF. The CDR3 DNA reads TGTGCCAGCTCGAATCGAAGGTACGAGCAGTACTTC.

The chain employs TRBV5-1 and TRBJ2-1, with D possibly TRBD2 on 6 matching bases. V was shortened by 0 bases and J by 7 bases, with 11 bases between the two germline ends. Germline V gene sequence: CDR1 SGHRS, CDR2 YFSETQ. CDR3 length: 14 amino acids. The CDR3 sequence: CASSLAEGTNEQFF. The CDR3 DNA follows: TGCGCCAGCAGCTTGGCGGAGGGGACTAATGAGCAGTTCTTC.

The V call is TRBV5-8, the J call TRBJ2-7; D is uncertain. Germline CDR1 is SGHTS and CDR2 is YDEGEE. Between the trimmed V and J ends, which lost 2 bases and 0 bases, there was a span of 0 bases. The CDR3 extends over 11 amino acids. The CDR3 bases are TGTGCCAGCAGCTTCTCCTACGAGCAGTACTTC. This encodes CASSFSYEQYF.